The rows below give T cell receptor beta chains drawn from one sample of a study of T cell changes during pregnancy in multiple sclerosis. Only in-frame clones appear in the TCRdb table, and some are missing; sequencing was by immunoSEQ multiplex PCR. Of about 40,000 clones in the sample, about 91% are singletons; the top ten hold about 7.8%. The sample consisted of CD8+ T cells from peripheral blood mononuclear cells, taken before pregnancy. The receptor source for this set is a female donor with multiple sclerosis, enrolled in a pregnancy study. The CDR3 runs from the conserved cysteine through the conserved F or W. The order of the fields is J gene, V gene, clone size, D gene, CDR3 DNA, CDR3 protein. The D gene is left open where the match is weak. Size is omitted from some rows. Given values are once, few, many or a class for expanded clones.

>TRBJ2-7|TRBV5-4|.|.
TGTGCCAGCAGCCCCCGGGACTTTTCTCCCTACGAGCAGTACTTC
CASSPRDFSPYEQYF
>TRBJ1-5|TRBV19|.|.
TGTGCCAGTAGTATAGATCTGGGCAGTAGGCGCAATCAGCCCCAGCATTTT
CASSIDLGSRRNQPQHF
>TRBJ2-1|TRBV18|medium-sized|TRBD1
TGTGCCAGCTCACCAACCCCCGGGACAGGGGGCTACAATGAGCAGTTCTTC
CASSPTPGTGGYNEQFF
>TRBJ2-5|TRBV29-1|.|TRBD1
TGCAGCGTTGTGGTTTTCGGAGACAGGGGTCAAGAGACCCAGTACTTC
CSVVVFGDRGQETQYF
>TRBJ2-3|TRBV28|.|.
TGTGCCAGCAGTTTATCTACGTCGATAGATACGCAGTATTTT
CASSLSTSIDTQYF
>TRBJ2-1|TRBV5-4|.|.
TGTGCCAGCAGCCGTCATCTAGAAGGGGTGTTCTTC
CASSRHLEGVFF
>TRBJ2-1|TRBV6-5|.|TRBD2
TGTGCCAGCAGTTATTCTAGCGGGGGCTCCTACAATGAGCAGTTCTTC
CASSYSSGGSYNEQFF
>TRBJ2-1|TRBV7-9|.|.
TGTGCCAGCAGCCCTTATAGTAGCGAGGATGAGCAGTTCTTC
CASSPYSSEDEQFF
>TRBJ2-4|TRBV27|.|TRBD1
TGTGCCAGCAGCAGACAGGGGAGTAAGATCATTCAGTACTTC
CASSRQGSKIIQYF
>TRBJ2-5|TRBV7-9|.|.
TGTGCCAGCAGTTCCGCAGGGTTTGGGAAGACCCAGTACTTC
CASSSAGFGKTQYF
>TRBJ2-7|TRBV28|.|TRBD2
TGTGCCAGCAGTTTTAGGGGGGGACTAGCGGGAACCCACGAGCAGTACTTC
CASSFRGGLAGTHEQYF
>TRBJ2-7|TRBV7-9|.|.
TGTGCCAGCAGCTTCCAAGGGGGAGCCTCCTACGAGCAGTACTTC
CASSFQGGASYEQYF
>TRBJ1-4|TRBV30|.|TRBD1
TGTGCCTTCACAGGGGGCAATGAAAAACTGTTTTTT
CAFTGGNEKLFF
>TRBJ2-7|TRBV7-9|.|TRBD1
TGTGCCAGCAGCTCCCCGACAGGGGAAGGCTACGAGCAGTACTTC
CASSSPTGEGYEQYF
>TRBJ1-2|TRBV7-9|once|.
TGTGCCAGCAGCGCGGGTAGCAGAAACTATGGCTACACCTTC
CASSAGSRNYGYTF
>TRBJ2-2|TRBV27|.|.
TGTGCCAGCAGTTTATCCGACACCGGGGAGCTGTTTTTT
CASSLSDTGELFF
>TRBJ1-6|TRBV5-4|once|TRBD1
TGTGCCAGCAGCGACAGGGAAGTTAGTAATTCACCCCTCCACTTT
CASSDREVSNSPLHF
>TRBJ2-1|TRBV30|.|TRBD2
TGTGCCTGGAGTGAGTTAACTAGCGGAGATTACAATGAGCAGTTCTTC
CAWSELTSGDYNEQFF
>TRBJ2-6|TRBV30|.|.
TGTGCCTGGAGTCACGGGGCTGGGGCCAACGTCCTGACTTTC
CAWSHGAGANVLTF
>TRBJ2-3|TRBV2|.|TRBD1
TGTGCCAGCAGCCCGTACAGGGGGCAAGATACGCAGTATTTT
CASSPYRGQDTQYF